The clone carrying this T cell receptor beta chain was observed many times. These data come from a study of T-cell memory formation after mild COVID-19. V gave up 5 bases and J gave up 11 bases, with 14 bases separating them. Germline CDR1 reads SGHVS; CDR2 reads FNYEAQ. The CDR3 is 12 residues long. TCRdb re-analysed the 5' RACE reads in MiXCR, keeping a single row per CDR3 protein. The table records roughly 200,000 distinct CDR3 sequences, approximately 16% of them present only once. The source of this sequence is an adult woman who had mild COVID-19 (a few samples of this study predate the infection). Cell type and time point are not known. The sample comprised PBMCs or a T cell subset sorted from them (not recorded which). This chain joins TRBV7-6 and TRBJ2-3; D gene unclear. For the CDR3, the DNA is TGTGCCAGCAGCCCCCCGGTTGGGGAGCAGTATTTT. Translated, it gives CASSPPVGEQYF.